This is a list of T cell receptor beta chains from one sample in a study of OX40 agonist ivuxolimab in advanced cancers. TCRdb's copy holds only in-frame clones and misses some; the assay was immunoSEQ multiplex PCR. The data contain 45,000 to 65,000 clones, approximately 90% of them singletons. The specimen was CD4+ or CD8+ T cells sorted from blood, collected in a trial of the OX40 agonist ivuxolimab. These TCRs come from an adult with an advanced solid tumor such as melanoma, head and neck, liver or kidney cancer. The CDR3 runs from the conserved cysteine through the conserved F or W. D genes are given only for firm matches. Some rows mark clone size as missing; the rest say once, few, many or name a class of expanded clone.

abundance: -
j_gene: TRBJ2-1
d_gene: -
v_gene: TRBV4-3
CDR3aa: CASSQDEMIEVAGNEQFF
CDR3nt: TGCGCCAGCAGCCAAGATGAAATGATTGAGGTAGCAGGCAATGAGCAGTTCTTC

abundance: -
j_gene: TRBJ2-4
d_gene: -
v_gene: TRBV19
CDR3aa: CASSSPPGPLVDIQYF
CDR3nt: TGTGCCAGTAGTTCACCGCCCGGACCATTAGTGGACATTCAGTACTTC

abundance: -
j_gene: TRBJ2-7
d_gene: TRBD1
v_gene: TRBV7-9
CDR3aa: CASSSGQGVPSYEQYF
CDR3nt: TGTGCCAGCAGCTCTGGACAGGGTGTCCCCTCCTACGAGCAGTACTTC

abundance: -
j_gene: TRBJ1-5
d_gene: -
v_gene: TRBV19
CDR3aa: CASGPSMQPQHF
CDR3nt: TGTGCCAGTGGACCAAGCATGCAGCCCCAGCATTTT

abundance: -
j_gene: TRBJ2-7
d_gene: -
v_gene: TRBV29-1
CDR3aa: CSGLVAYEQYF
CDR3nt: TGCAGCGGATTGGTGGCCTACGAGCAGTACTTC

abundance: -
j_gene: TRBJ2-1
d_gene: -
v_gene: TRBV7-9
CDR3aa: CASSPGVGLDNEQFF
CDR3nt: TGTGCCAGCAGCCCAGGGGTAGGGTTAGACAATGAGCAGTTCTTC

abundance: -
j_gene: TRBJ2-1
d_gene: -
v_gene: TRBV28
CDR3aa: CASPPLDGDEQFF
CDR3nt: TGTGCCAGCCCTCCCTTGGACGGGGATGAGCAGTTCTTC

abundance: -
j_gene: TRBJ2-7
d_gene: TRBD1
v_gene: TRBV27
CDR3aa: CASSVQGARSYEQYF
CDR3nt: TGTGCCAGCAGTGTCCAGGGGGCGCGTTCCTACGAGCAGTACTTC

abundance: -
j_gene: TRBJ2-7
d_gene: -
v_gene: TRBV5-4
CDR3aa: CASSLAYEQYF
CDR3nt: TGTGCCAGCAGCTTAGCTTACGAGCAGTACTTC

abundance: -
j_gene: TRBJ2-7
d_gene: -
v_gene: TRBV28
CDR3aa: CASSLGGSNSEQYF
CDR3nt: TGTGCCAGCAGTTTAGGGGGTTCCAATTCCGAGCAGTACTTC

abundance: -
j_gene: TRBJ1-5
d_gene: -
v_gene: TRBV11-2
CDR3aa: CASSLGVRENQPQHF
CDR3nt: TGTGCCAGCAGCTTAGGAGTCAGGGAAAATCAGCCCCAGCATTTT

abundance: -
j_gene: TRBJ2-1
d_gene: -
v_gene: TRBV28
CDR3aa: CASTFWQGKDEQFF
CDR3nt: TGTGCCAGCACATTCTGGCAGGGGAAGGATGAGCAGTTCTTC

abundance: -
j_gene: TRBJ2-3
d_gene: TRBD2
v_gene: TRBV5-1
CDR3aa: CASSSPTSGGWGDTQYF
CDR3nt: TGCGCCAGCAGCAGCCCGACTAGCGGGGGTTGGGGAGATACGCAGTATTTT

abundance: -
j_gene: TRBJ1-1
d_gene: -
v_gene: TRBV27
CDR3aa: CASSNTVMNTEAFF
CDR3nt: TGTGCCAGCAGCAATACAGTCATGAACACTGAAGCTTTCTTT

abundance: -
j_gene: TRBJ2-7
d_gene: TRBD1
v_gene: TRBV19
CDR3aa: CASSTTGGSYEQYF
CDR3nt: TGTGCCAGTAGTACCACAGGGGGGTCCTACGAGCAGTACTTC

abundance: -
j_gene: TRBJ2-7
d_gene: TRBD1
v_gene: TRBV4-1
CDR3aa: CASSQPGQRVYEQYF
CDR3nt: TGCGCCAGCAGCCAACCGGGACAGAGAGTCTACGAGCAGTACTTC

abundance: -
j_gene: TRBJ1-1
d_gene: TRBD1
v_gene: TRBV7-2
CDR3aa: CASSFRGENTEAFF
CDR3nt: TGTGCCAGCAGCTTCAGGGGGGAGAACACTGAAGCTTTCTTT

abundance: -
j_gene: TRBJ2-1
d_gene: TRBD2
v_gene: TRBV7-6
CDR3aa: CASSLAEGTSHEQFF
CDR3nt: TGTGCCAGCAGCTTAGCGGAAGGGACTAGCCATGAGCAGTTCTTC

abundance: -
j_gene: TRBJ2-7
d_gene: TRBD1
v_gene: TRBV27
CDR3aa: CASSLDRVHFEQYF
CDR3nt: TGTGCCAGCAGTTTAGACAGGGTTCATTTCGAGCAGTACTTC

abundance: -
j_gene: TRBJ2-3
d_gene: -
v_gene: TRBV7-9
CDR3aa: CASSLVPDKNTDTQYF
CDR3nt: TGTGCCAGCAGCTTAGTGCCGGACAAGAACACAGATACGCAGTATTTT

abundance: -
j_gene: TRBJ2-7
d_gene: -
v_gene: TRBV30
CDR3aa: CALRDFVTSYEQYF
CDR3nt: TGTGCCTTGAGGGACTTCGTGACCTCCTACGAGCAGTACTTC

abundance: -
j_gene: TRBJ2-1
d_gene: -
v_gene: TRBV4-1
CDR3aa: CASSQYLSSYNEQFF
CDR3nt: TGCGCCAGCAGCCAGTACTTGAGCTCCTACAATGAGCAGTTCTTC

abundance: -
j_gene: TRBJ1-2
d_gene: -
v_gene: TRBV6-5
CDR3aa: CASSWRGEYGYTF
CDR3nt: TGTGCCAGCAGTTGGCGGGGGGAGTATGGCTACACCTTC

abundance: once
j_gene: TRBJ1-4
d_gene: -
v_gene: TRBV11-2
CDR3aa: CASSLSGPAYEKLFF
CDR3nt: TGTGCCAGCAGCTTATCAGGGCCGGCTTATGAAAAACTGTTTTTT

abundance: -
j_gene: TRBJ1-2
d_gene: TRBD1
v_gene: TRBV12-5
CDR3aa: CASGLGTGNYGYTF
CDR3nt: TGTGCTAGTGGTTTGGGGACAGGGAACTATGGCTACACCTTC

abundance: -
j_gene: TRBJ2-7
d_gene: -
v_gene: TRBV27
CDR3aa: CASSLTGLAYEQYF
CDR3nt: TGTGCCAGCAGTTTAACAGGGTTGGCCTACGAGCAGTACTTC

abundance: -
j_gene: TRBJ1-5
d_gene: -
v_gene: TRBV7-2
CDR3aa: CASSLGGLGNQPQHF
CDR3nt: TGTGCCAGCAGCTTAGGGGGACTGGGCAATCAGCCCCAGCATTTT

abundance: -
j_gene: TRBJ2-1
d_gene: TRBD1
v_gene: TRBV7-9
CDR3aa: CASSSFTGGGYEQFF
CDR3nt: TGTGCCAGCAGCTCGTTCACAGGGGGTGGCTATGAGCAGTTCTTC

abundance: -
j_gene: TRBJ1-1
d_gene: -
v_gene: TRBV20-1
CDR3aa: CSARDHTEAFF
CDR3nt: TGCAGTGCTAGAGATCACACTGAAGCTTTCTTT

abundance: -
j_gene: TRBJ2-7
d_gene: -
v_gene: TRBV19
CDR3aa: CASSITGTPGDEQYF
CDR3nt: TGTGCCAGTAGTATTACCGGGACCCCGGGAGACGAGCAGTACTTC

abundance: -
j_gene: TRBJ1-1
d_gene: -
v_gene: TRBV10-3
CDR3aa: CAISEGQGFVNTEAFF
CDR3nt: TGTGCCATCAGTGAGGGTCAGGGTTTTGTGAACACTGAAGCTTTCTTT

abundance: -
j_gene: TRBJ2-7
d_gene: TRBD2
v_gene: TRBV19
CDR3aa: CASNPAGDTYEQYF
CDR3nt: TGTGCCAGTAATCCAGCGGGGGACACTTACGAGCAGTACTTC

abundance: -
j_gene: TRBJ2-3
d_gene: -
v_gene: TRBV11-3
CDR3aa: CASSSSTASTDTQYF
CDR3nt: TGTGCCAGCAGCTCCTCGACGGCTAGCACAGATACGCAGTATTTT

abundance: -
j_gene: TRBJ1-1
d_gene: -
v_gene: TRBV5-5
CDR3aa: CASSWRLTLNTEAFF
CDR3nt: TGTGCCAGCAGCTGGAGACTGACTCTGAACACTGAAGCTTTCTTT

abundance: -
j_gene: TRBJ1-2
d_gene: -
v_gene: TRBV19
CDR3aa: CASSAGRGYTF
CDR3nt: TGTGCCAGTAGTGCCGGACGAGGCTACACCTTC

abundance: once
j_gene: TRBJ2-7
d_gene: TRBD1
v_gene: TRBV7-9
CDR3aa: CASSIPGQGRHEQYF
CDR3nt: TGTGCCAGCAGCATTCCGGGACAGGGCCGCCACGAGCAGTACTTC

abundance: -
j_gene: TRBJ1-1
d_gene: TRBD1
v_gene: TRBV7-9
CDR3aa: CASSYSQGVNTEAFF
CDR3nt: TGTGCCAGCAGTTATTCTCAGGGGGTGAACACTGAAGCTTTCTTT

abundance: -
j_gene: TRBJ2-1
d_gene: -
v_gene: TRBV11-2
CDR3aa: CASSLVSGAYNEQFF
CDR3nt: TGTGCCAGCAGCTTAGTATCGGGAGCCTACAATGAGCAGTTCTTC

abundance: -
j_gene: TRBJ2-7
d_gene: -
v_gene: TRBV4-3
CDR3aa: CASSQLGSSYEQYF
CDR3nt: TGCGCCAGCAGCCAGCTAGGAAGCTCCTACGAGCAGTACTTC

abundance: -
j_gene: TRBJ1-6
d_gene: TRBD1
v_gene: TRBV4-1
CDR3aa: CASSQDGDSASPPLSPLHF
CDR3nt: TGCGCCAGCAGCCAAGATGGGGACAGCGCCTCACCTCCATTATCACCCCTCCACTTT

abundance: few
j_gene: TRBJ1-1
d_gene: -
v_gene: TRBV9
CDR3aa: CASGASLALGDTEAFF
CDR3nt: TGTGCCAGCGGGGCAAGTCTGGCTCTAGGAGACACTGAAGCTTTCTTT

abundance: -
j_gene: TRBJ2-7
d_gene: TRBD1
v_gene: TRBV7-3
CDR3aa: CASSFGQGGYEQYF
CDR3nt: TGTGCCAGCAGCTTCGGACAGGGGGGATACGAGCAGTACTTC

abundance: -
j_gene: TRBJ1-3
d_gene: -
v_gene: TRBV4-3
CDR3aa: CASSQDRQASGNTIYF
CDR3nt: TGCGCCAGCAGCCAAGACCGACAGGCCTCTGGAAACACCATATATTTT

abundance: -
j_gene: TRBJ1-4
d_gene: TRBD1
v_gene: TRBV4-1
CDR3aa: CASSQGLQGRGEKLFF
CDR3nt: TGCGCCAGCAGCCAAGGCCTACAGGGGAGGGGTGAAAAACTGTTTTTT

abundance: -
j_gene: TRBJ1-1
d_gene: TRBD1
v_gene: TRBV5-1
CDR3aa: CASSLGTGSGTEAFF
CDR3nt: TGCGCCAGCAGCCTGGGGACAGGCTCGGGCACTGAAGCTTTCTTT

abundance: once
j_gene: TRBJ1-4
d_gene: -
v_gene: TRBV7-9
CDR3aa: CASSLVWTTNEKLFF
CDR3nt: TGTGCCAGCAGCTTAGTATGGACAACTAATGAAAAACTGTTTTTT

abundance: -
j_gene: TRBJ1-5
d_gene: TRBD1
v_gene: TRBV19
CDR3aa: CASSMIGQANQPQHF
CDR3nt: TGTGCCAGTAGTATGATTGGACAGGCAAATCAGCCCCAGCATTTT

abundance: -
j_gene: TRBJ1-2
d_gene: -
v_gene: TRBV6-6
CDR3aa: CASSTGQQRDNYGYTF
CDR3nt: TGTGCCAGCAGTACCGGACAGCAAAGGGATAACTATGGCTACACCTTC

abundance: -
j_gene: TRBJ2-7
d_gene: -
v_gene: TRBV30
CDR3aa: CAWSIGDLSYEQYF
CDR3nt: TGTGCCTGGAGTATAGGCGACCTCTCCTACGAGCAGTACTTC

abundance: -
j_gene: TRBJ2-2
d_gene: -
v_gene: TRBV27
CDR3aa: CASIQENTGELFF
CDR3nt: TGTGCCAGCATTCAGGAAAACACCGGGGAGCTGTTTTTT

abundance: -
j_gene: TRBJ2-2
d_gene: -
v_gene: TRBV25-1
CDR3aa: CASSQNNANTGELFF
CDR3nt: TGTGCCAGCAGTCAAAATAACGCGAACACCGGGGAGCTGTTTTTT

abundance: -
j_gene: TRBJ2-1
d_gene: -
v_gene: TRBV28
CDR3aa: CATETGTYNEQFF
CDR3nt: TGTGCCACCGAGACGGGGACCTACAATGAGCAGTTCTTC

abundance: -
j_gene: TRBJ1-5
d_gene: -
v_gene: TRBV10-3
CDR3aa: CAISESFGQPQHF
CDR3nt: TGTGCCATCAGTGAGTCGTTTGGACAGCCCCAGCATTTT

abundance: -
j_gene: TRBJ1-4
d_gene: TRBD1
v_gene: TRBV5-1
CDR3aa: CASSYRTGHEKLFF
CDR3nt: TGCGCCAGCAGCTACCGGACAGGGCACGAAAAACTGTTTTTT

abundance: once
j_gene: TRBJ2-1
d_gene: TRBD2
v_gene: TRBV7-9
CDR3aa: CASSSYSGTSSYNEQFF
CDR3nt: TGTGCCAGCAGCTCGTATAGCGGGACGAGCTCCTACAATGAGCAGTTCTTC

abundance: -
j_gene: TRBJ1-1
d_gene: -
v_gene: TRBV6-5
CDR3aa: CASSYYSFMNTEAFF
CDR3nt: TGTGCCAGCAGTTACTACAGTTTCATGAACACTGAAGCTTTCTTT

abundance: once
j_gene: TRBJ2-5
d_gene: -
v_gene: TRBV4-2
CDR3aa: CASSQDWRTQETQYF
CDR3nt: TGTGCCAGCAGCCAAGACTGGCGGACTCAAGAGACCCAGTACTTC

abundance: once
j_gene: TRBJ2-5
d_gene: TRBD1
v_gene: TRBV7-9
CDR3aa: CASSVLRGSNIVEETQYF
CDR3nt: TGTGCCAGCAGCGTCCTCAGGGGGTCGAATATTGTGGAAGAGACCCAGTACTTC

abundance: -
j_gene: TRBJ2-2
d_gene: TRBD1
v_gene: TRBV10-3
CDR3aa: CAISETSLRDRDTGELFF
CDR3nt: TGTGCCATCAGTGAGACCTCACTCCGGGACAGGGACACCGGGGAGCTGTTTTTT

abundance: -
j_gene: TRBJ2-1
d_gene: -
v_gene: TRBV7-9
CDR3aa: CASSSTGAEQFF
CDR3nt: TGTGCCAGCAGCTCCACCGGGGCTGAGCAGTTCTTC